These T cell receptor beta chains were read from a single sample in a study of cytomegalovirus exposure and HLA in healthy donors. TCRdb's copy holds only in-frame clones and misses some; the assay was immunoSEQ multiplex PCR. Among over 55,000 clones listed, about four fifths were seen once. Sample: PBMCs. These TCRs come from a woman in her thirties in good health and CMV-seronegative. The CDR3 runs from the conserved cysteine through the conserved F or W. D genes are given only for firm matches. Where a row states a size, it is once, few, many or the class of an expanded clone; other rows omit it.

v_call,clone_size,d_call,j_call,cdr3_aa,cdr3_nt
TRBV7-8,-,TRBD1,TRBJ2-2,CASSLLNRGNTGELFF,TGTGCCAGCAGCTTATTAAACAGGGGGAACACCGGGGAGCTGTTTTTT
TRBV6-6,once,TRBD1,TRBJ2-1,CASGTGAPSYNEQFF,TGTGCCAGCGGAACAGGGGCCCCCTCCTACAATGAGCAGTTCTTC
TRBV6-1,-,TRBD1,TRBJ1-6,CASSEWDRNSPLHF,TGTGCCAGCAGTGAATGGGACAGAAATTCACCCCTCCACTTT
TRBV6-1,-,TRBD1,TRBJ1-5,CAVVGQGGGNQPQHF,TGTGCCGTAGTGGGACAGGGCGGGGGCAATCAGCCCCAGCATTTT
TRBV7-2,-,-,TRBJ1-1,CASSDSVRATEAFF,TGTGCCAGCAGCGACAGTGTACGGGCCACTGAAGCTTTCTTT
TRBV6-5,-,TRBD2,TRBJ2-1,CASRKGGLAENEQFF,TGTGCCAGCAGGAAAGGAGGACTAGCGGAAAATGAGCAGTTCTTC
TRBV5-1,-,-,TRBJ2-7,CASSPYLTGRNEQYF,TGCGCCAGCAGCCCTTACCTGACAGGCCGAAACGAGCAGTACTTC
TRBV25-1,once,-,TRBJ1-4,CASRGAVNEKLFF,TGTGCCAGCAGGGGGGCAGTTAATGAAAAACTGTTTTTT
TRBV30,-,TRBD2,TRBJ2-3,CAWSGLAGGSGTDTQYF,TGTGCCTGGTCCGGTCTAGCGGGAGGAAGTGGAACAGATACGCAGTATTTT
TRBV29-1,-,-,TRBJ1-2,CSVVEGGTYGYTF,TGCAGCGTTGTTGAAGGGGGTACCTATGGCTACACCTTC
TRBV7-9,-,TRBD1,TRBJ1-2,CASSLLDRVRAGYTF,TGTGCCAGCAGCTTACTCGACAGGGTAAGGGCAGGCTACACCTTC
TRBV6-1,-,-,TRBJ2-5,CASSGLAGEQETQYF,TGTGCCAGCAGTGGGCTAGCCGGAGAGCAAGAGACCCAGTACTTC
TRBV6-1,-,-,TRBJ1-2,CASSGHFSNYGYTF,TGTGCCAGCAGCGGACACTTCTCCAACTATGGCTACACCTTC
TRBV4-1,few,-,TRBJ2-6,CASSTRTGITGANVLTF,TGCGCCAGCAGCACACGAACAGGGATTACTGGGGCCAACGTCCTGACTTTC
TRBV25-1,once,TRBD1,TRBJ1-1,CASSESYRTGTAFF,TGTGCCAGCAGTGAATCTTATAGGACAGGGACGGCTTTCTTT
TRBV28,-,TRBD2,TRBJ2-1,CATYPSGRYNEQFF,TGTGCCACCTACCCTAGCGGGCGGTACAATGAGCAGTTCTTC
TRBV7-9,-,-,TRBJ2-2,CASSLARRNTGELFF,TGTGCCAGCAGCTTAGCGCGAAGGAACACCGGGGAGCTGTTTTTT
TRBV2,few,-,TRBJ1-1,CASIGGNTEAFF,TGTGCCAGCATCGGGGGGAACACTGAAGCTTTCTTT
TRBV5-1,-,TRBD1,TRBJ1-2,CASSLGQDYGYTF,TGCGCCAGCAGCCTCGGACAGGACTATGGCTACACCTTC
TRBV29-1,-,-,TRBJ1-2,CSVEWEGRQYSGYTF,TGCAGCGTTGAATGGGAGGGTAGACAGTATAGTGGCTACACCTTC
TRBV5-4,-,TRBD2,TRBJ2-1,CAIPGTSVNEQFF,TGTGCCATCCCCGGGACTAGCGTCAATGAGCAGTTCTTC
TRBV30,-,-,TRBJ2-5,CAWSHPADPTPVQETQYF,TGTGCCTGGAGTCATCCCGCTGACCCGACTCCCGTTCAAGAGACCCAGTACTTC
TRBV28,-,TRBD1,TRBJ2-7,CASSPADRDDEQYF,TGTGCCAGCAGTCCCGCTGACAGGGACGACGAGCAGTACTTC
TRBV6-1,-,-,TRBJ1-6,CATPMGPGPNSPLHF,TGTGCCACTCCCATGGGCCCAGGGCCTAATTCACCCCTCCACTTT
TRBV6-4,-,-,TRBJ2-2,CASRPTGQDTGELFF,TGTGCCAGCAGACCGACAGGTCAGGACACCGGGGAGCTGTTTTTT
TRBV7-7,-,-,TRBJ2-5,CASSFDRRQTQYF,TGTGCCAGCAGCTTCGACAGACGTCAGACCCAGTACTTC
TRBV4-1,-,-,TRBJ1-2,CASSQDPSGRSYGYTF,TGCGCCAGCAGCCAAGATCCTAGTGGGAGGAGCTATGGCTACACCTTC
TRBV10-1,medium-sized,TRBD1,TRBJ1-1,CASSQDRFTEAFF,TGCGCCAGCAGCCAGGACAGGTTCACTGAAGCTTTCTTT
TRBV29-1,-,-,TRBJ2-5,CSVEVGAQETQYF,TGCAGCGTTGAAGTAGGGGCTCAAGAGACCCAGTACTTC
TRBV25-1,-,-,TRBJ1-1,CASSEFSDTEAFF,TGTGCCAGCAGTGAATTCAGTGACACTGAAGCTTTCTTT
TRBV4-3,once,TRBD2,TRBJ2-7,CASSQERTAGLAGAYEQYF,TGCGCCAGCAGCCAAGAGCGGACAGCAGGACTAGCGGGGGCCTACGAGCAGTACTTC
TRBV5-4,-,-,TRBJ1-1,CASRGENTEAFF,TGTGCCAGCAGGGGAGAGAACACTGAAGCTTTCTTT
TRBV4-1,-,-,TRBJ2-5,CASSQGGVRETQYF,TGCGCCAGCAGCCAAGGGGGAGTCCGGGAGACCCAGTACTTC
TRBV9,-,TRBD1,TRBJ1-1,CASSPRTGPLNTEAFF,TGTGCCAGCAGCCCCAGGACAGGGCCATTGAACACTGAAGCTTTCTTT
TRBV6-5,-,TRBD1,TRBJ2-7,CASSHGTVGAYEQYF,TGTGCCAGCAGCCATGGGACAGTTGGGGCCTACGAGCAGTACTTC